This entry concerns a single T cell receptor (beta chain). This entry comes from a study of PD-1 blockade in classical Hodgkin lymphoma. TCRdb's table, derived via immunoSEQ multiplex PCR, lists solely in-frame clones and lacks some. This sample has roughly 10,000 clones, with 74% found just once. The CDR3 is 13 residues long. Trimming left V 1 base short and J 1 base short, with 4 bases between. Germline V lookup: CDR1 LNHDA, CDR2 SQIVND (reference sequence). With no exception, relapse followed autologous stem cell transplantation in all patients, and brentuximab vedotin exposure varied. Investigators isolated CD4+ T cells from thawed PBMCs through magnetic negative selection.

The rearrangement uses TRBV19 and TRBJ1-1; D gene ambiguous. The sample consisted of CD4+ T cells from blood, taken at baseline. The receptor's source is a human donor with classical Hodgkin lymphoma. The CDR3 sequence: CASSIAKNTEAFF. In DNA form, the CDR3 reads TGTGCCAGTAGTATAGCGAAGAACACTGAAGCTTTCTTT.